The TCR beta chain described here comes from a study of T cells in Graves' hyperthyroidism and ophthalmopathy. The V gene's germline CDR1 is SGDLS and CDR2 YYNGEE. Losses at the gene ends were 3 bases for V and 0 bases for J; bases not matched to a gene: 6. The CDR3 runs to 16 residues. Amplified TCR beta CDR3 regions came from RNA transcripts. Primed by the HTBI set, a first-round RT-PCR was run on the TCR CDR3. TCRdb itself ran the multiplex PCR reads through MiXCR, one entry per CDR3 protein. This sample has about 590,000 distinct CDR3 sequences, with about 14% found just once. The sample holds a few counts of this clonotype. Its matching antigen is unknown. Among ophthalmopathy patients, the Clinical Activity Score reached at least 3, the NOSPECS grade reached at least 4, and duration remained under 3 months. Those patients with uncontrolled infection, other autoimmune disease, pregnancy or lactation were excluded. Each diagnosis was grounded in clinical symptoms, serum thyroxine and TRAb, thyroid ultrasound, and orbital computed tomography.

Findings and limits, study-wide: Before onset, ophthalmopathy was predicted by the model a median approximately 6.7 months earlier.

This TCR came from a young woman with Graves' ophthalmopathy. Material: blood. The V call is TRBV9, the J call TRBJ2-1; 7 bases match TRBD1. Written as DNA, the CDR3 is TGTGCCAGCAGCGCCTCGACAGGGAGCTCCTACAATGAGCAGTTCTTC. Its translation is CASSASTGSSYNEQFF. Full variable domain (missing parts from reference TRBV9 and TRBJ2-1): DSGVTQTPKHLITATGQRVTLRCSPRSGDLSVYWYQQSLDQGLQFLIQYYNGEERAKGNILERFSAQQFPDLHSELNLSSLELGDSALYFCASSASTGSSYNEQFFGPGTRLTVL.